This is a list of T cell receptor beta chains from one sample in a study of CD8+ T cells in alopecia areata. Profiling relied on immunoSEQ multiplex PCR, and the TCRdb table lists in-frame clones only, not all of them. The sample includes some 120,000 clones, around 50% of them seen just once. The material was CD8+ T cells sorted from blood, obtained at week 24, from a patient treated with tofacitinib. Source of these receptors: a human donor with alopecia areata. The CDR3 runs from the conserved cysteine through the conserved F or W. D genes are given only for firm matches. Some rows mark clone size as missing; the rest say once, few, many or name a class of expanded clone.

v_call: TRBV29-1; d_call: -; j_call: TRBJ1-2; clone_size: few; cdr3_aa: CSVEGDSDGYTF; cdr3_nt: TGCAGCGTTGAAGGGGATTCGGATGGCTACACCTTC
v_call: TRBV19; d_call: -; j_call: TRBJ1-5; clone_size: -; cdr3_aa: CASSIRDGNQPQHF; cdr3_nt: TGTGCCAGTAGTATAAGGGACGGAAATCAGCCCCAGCATTTT
v_call: TRBV2; d_call: -; j_call: TRBJ2-4; clone_size: -; cdr3_aa: CASSGGAEDIQYF; cdr3_nt: TGTGCCAGCAGTGGGGGGGCGGAGGACATTCAGTACTTC
v_call: TRBV15; d_call: -; j_call: TRBJ1-5; clone_size: -; cdr3_aa: CATSGWENQPQHF; cdr3_nt: TGTGCCACCAGCGGCTGGGAGAATCAGCCCCAGCATTTT
v_call: TRBV11-2; d_call: -; j_call: TRBJ2-7; clone_size: -; cdr3_aa: CASSPDIPSYEQYF; cdr3_nt: TGTGCCAGCAGCCCTGACATCCCCTCCTACGAGCAGTACTTC
v_call: TRBV5-4; d_call: -; j_call: TRBJ1-1; clone_size: -; cdr3_aa: CASSFGGTEAFF; cdr3_nt: TGTGCCAGCAGCTTTGGAGGCACTGAAGCTTTCTTT
v_call: TRBV6-1; d_call: -; j_call: TRBJ2-3; clone_size: -; cdr3_aa: CASSVGAGRTDTQYF; cdr3_nt: TGTGCCAGCAGTGTCGGGGCAGGGCGGACAGATACGCAGTATTTT
v_call: TRBV10-3; d_call: TRBD2; j_call: TRBJ2-3; clone_size: few; cdr3_aa: CAISESMRSGGTDTQYF; cdr3_nt: TGTGCCATCAGTGAGTCAATGAGGAGCGGGGGAACAGATACGCAGTATTTT
v_call: TRBV7-9; d_call: -; j_call: TRBJ2-1; clone_size: -; cdr3_aa: CASTPAVAVSYNEQFF; cdr3_nt: TGTGCCAGCACGCCAGCGGTGGCGGTGTCCTACAATGAGCAGTTCTTC
v_call: TRBV27; d_call: -; j_call: TRBJ2-7; clone_size: few; cdr3_aa: CASRGGEEQYF; cdr3_nt: TGTGCCAGCCGAGGGGGTGAGGAGCAGTACTTC
v_call: TRBV6-5; d_call: -; j_call: TRBJ1-2; clone_size: few; cdr3_aa: CASSSYDSYGYTF; cdr3_nt: TGTGCCAGCAGCTCGTATGATAGCTATGGCTACACCTTC
v_call: TRBV6-1; d_call: -; j_call: TRBJ2-3; clone_size: few; cdr3_aa: CASSEAGGTDTQYF; cdr3_nt: TGTGCCAGCAGTGAAGCGGGGGGCACAGATACGCAGTATTTT
v_call: TRBV7-9; d_call: -; j_call: TRBJ1-1; clone_size: few; cdr3_aa: CASSSTAGGNTEAFF; cdr3_nt: TGTGCCAGCAGCTCTACCGCCGGGGGGAACACTGAAGCTTTCTTT
v_call: TRBV29-1; d_call: -; j_call: TRBJ2-7; clone_size: -; cdr3_aa: CSVLAEYYEQYF; cdr3_nt: TGCAGCGTTCTCGCGGAGTACTACGAGCAGTACTTC
v_call: TRBV27; d_call: -; j_call: TRBJ2-7; clone_size: -; cdr3_aa: CASSLSEGETYEQYF; cdr3_nt: TGTGCCAGCAGTTTATCTGAGGGGGAGACCTACGAGCAGTACTTC
v_call: TRBV6-1; d_call: -; j_call: TRBJ2-5; clone_size: -; cdr3_aa: CASSANRRPQEAQYF; cdr3_nt: TGTGCCAGCAGCGCAAACCGGCGGCCCCAAGAGGCCCAGTACTTC
v_call: TRBV5-1; d_call: -; j_call: TRBJ2-1; clone_size: few; cdr3_aa: CASSSGQGISYNEQFF; cdr3_nt: TGCGCCAGCAGCTCCGGTCAGGGGATCTCCTACAATGAGCAGTTCTTC
v_call: TRBV9; d_call: -; j_call: TRBJ2-7; clone_size: -; cdr3_aa: CASSVEDGGYEQYF; cdr3_nt: TGTGCCAGCAGCGTAGAAGATGGTGGCTACGAGCAGTACTTC
v_call: TRBV18; d_call: TRBD1; j_call: TRBJ2-4; clone_size: -; cdr3_aa: CASSPNRGTKNIQYF; cdr3_nt: TGTGCCAGCTCACCAAACAGGGGGACCAAAAACATTCAGTACTTC
v_call: TRBV5-1; d_call: -; j_call: TRBJ1-6; clone_size: -; cdr3_aa: CASSLAREAPGNSPLHF; cdr3_nt: TGCGCCAGCAGCTTGGCCAGGGAGGCGCCCGGCAATTCACCCCTCCACTTT
v_call: TRBV12-5; d_call: TRBD2; j_call: TRBJ2-1; clone_size: -; cdr3_aa: CASGLSGGNEQFF; cdr3_nt: TGTGCTAGTGGTCTTTCGGGGGGGAATGAGCAGTTCTTC